Below are 18 T cell receptor beta chains sequenced from a single sample in a study of blood T cells in healthy people across ages. PCR was performed a second time for roughly 7 to 12 cycles using a sample-barcoded 5' primer and a J-beta primer mix. Each CDR3 protein is one row after TCRdb ran MiXCR on the 5' RACE reads. The sample shows about 680,000 distinct CDR3 sequences, 49% of them seen only once. The specimen was blood. The origin of the receptors is a woman aged 55-70 years in good health.

Only a few counts were recorded for this clonotype. CDR3 in amino acids: CSVRASWRGEQFF. In DNA, the CDR3 is TGCAGCGTTCGGGCTAGCTGGAGGGGTGAGCAGTTCTTC. The chain is built from TRBV29-1 and TRBJ2-1; D might be TRBD2 (6 bases). Trimming stripped 5 bases from V and 9 bases from J, with 17 bases between. The CDR3 length is 13 residues. Germline CDR1 is SQVTM and CDR2 is ANQGSEA.

This chain uses TRBV12-3 or TRBV12-4 with TRBJ1-1, with D perhaps TRBD1 (6 bases). This CDR3 spans 14 amino acids. V gave up 3 bases and J gave up 6 bases, with 14 bases separating them. The DNA for the CDR3 is TGTGCCAGCAGTTTCCGGACAGATGGGCCTGAAGCTTTCTTT. Translating gives CASSFRTDGPEAFF.

J is TRBJ2-7 and V is TRBV20-1; TRBD2 aligns across 9 bases. Trimming at V came to 6 bases and at J to 3 bases, leaving 9 bases not matched to a gene. Per germline, CDR1 DFQATT and CDR2 SNEGSKA (reference sequence). The CDR3 extends over 14 amino acids. CDR3 sequence: CSAPGVAGVYEQYF. The CDR3 region has the DNA TGCAGTGCCCCGGGGGTAGCGGGAGTCTACGAGCAGTACTTC.

This rearrangement joins TRBV7-9 to TRBJ2-5, with a possible D match to TRBD2 (6 bases). The J call may be incorrect, as the DNA end agrees better with TRBJ2-7. Looked up from germline, CDR1 is SEHNR and CDR2 is FQNEAQ (reference sequence). The CDR3 has 15 residues. The CDR3 DNA reads as TGTGCCAGCAGCTTAGCGATAGCGGAAACCTACGAGCAGTACTTC. It codes for CASSLAIAETYEQYF.

This sequence joins TRBV5-1 and TRBJ2-1; a possible D gene is TRBD2 (6 bases). There are 16 residues in the CDR3. CDR1 is SGHRS, CDR2 YFSETQ, per germline. V was cut by 0 bases and J by 9 bases, with 19 bases left in between. The CDR3 region is CASSLAVGGGFSEQFF. CDR3 sequence (DNA): TGCGCCAGCAGCTTGGCCGTGGGAGGAGGGTTCAGTGAGCAGTTCTTC.

The table lists this clonotype with a few counts. This chain joins TRBV6-2 or TRBV6-3 and TRBJ2-7, with 7 positions matching TRBD1. Germline CDR1 reads MNHEY; CDR2 reads SVGEGT. V shed 4 bases and J 2 bases; nucleotides not matched to a gene: 8. The CDR3 is 15 amino acids. CDR3 protein: CASSFPGQLTYEQYF. The CDR3 nucleotides read TGTGCCAGCAGTTTCCCGGGACAGTTAACCTACGAGCAGTACTTC.

The rearrangement uses TRBV13 and TRBJ2-3, with D unresolved. The germline V and J ends were trimmed by 5 bases and 5 bases, with 11 bases remaining between them. CDR1 and CDR2 (germline): PRHDT, FYEKMQ (reference sequence). The CDR3 covers 13 residues. CDR3 sequence reads: CASSPLGKDTQYF. The CDR3 DNA reads as TGTGCCAGCAGCCCCCTCGGTAAAGATACGCAGTATTTT.

A word on this clonotype: A much larger clone lies a single base off, so this may be a read error. The chain uses TRBV7-2 and TRBJ2-1, with a possible D match to TRBD1 (6 bases). This CDR3 contains 14 residues. Trimming removed 3 bases from V and 13 bases from J, with 19 bases in between. Germline loops: CDR1 SGHTA, CDR2 FQGNSA. DNA of the CDR3: TGTGCCAGCAGCTTTGGTGCTGCAGGGGCGGACCAGTTCTTC. Protein product: CASSFGAAGADQFF.

V and J are TRBV20-1 and TRBJ2-5, with TRBD2 as a possible D gene (5 bases). This CDR3 region has 11 residues. Germline V gene lookup returns CDR1 DFQATT and CDR2 SNEGSKA (reference sequence). Trimming cost V 5 bases and J 2 bases, with 6 bases left between them. CDR3 protein: CSARGQETQYF. CDR3 nucleotides: TGCAGTGCTCGCGGGCAAGAGACCCAGTACTTC.

This sequence joins TRBV6-2 or TRBV6-3 and TRBJ2-1; TRBD1 agrees at 11 bases. The V gene's germline CDR1 is MNHEY and CDR2 SVGEGT. The CDR3 covers 16 residues. After removal of 2 bases from V and 7 bases from J, the junction contained 7 bases not matched to a gene. The CDR3 sequence: CASSYPGQGAWNEQFF. CDR3 DNA sequence: TGTGCCAGCAGTTACCCAGGACAGGGGGCATGGAATGAGCAGTTCTTC.

This clonotype turned up a few times. The chain links TRBV12-3 or TRBV12-4 to TRBJ2-7, with D possibly called TRBD1 or TRBD2 (6 bases each). The length of the CDR3 is 14 residues. V lost 1 base and J lost 2, with 9 bases in between. The CDR3 DNA is TGTGCCAGCAGTTTAGAGGGGGGCCCCTACGAGCAGTACTTC. This encodes CASSLEGGPYEQYF.

This sequence joins TRBV4-1 and TRBJ2-1, with 11 bases lining up with TRBD2. Germline V CDR1 and CDR2: MGHRA, YSYEKL. The CDR3 has 15 residues. J gave up 8 bases and V 2 bases, and 5 bases lay outside the gene matches. The CDR3: CASSQRTSGRDEQFF. For the CDR3, the DNA is TGCGCCAGCAGCCAACGAACTAGCGGGAGAGATGAGCAGTTCTTC.

The chain couples TRBV7-9 to TRBJ2-1; 9 bases are shared with TRBD2. J was trimmed by 4 bases and V by 2 bases; bases with no gene match: 6. The CDR3 contains 16 residues. Germline V gives CDR1 SEHNR, CDR2 FQNEAQ (reference sequence). CDR3 region: CASSLLASGIYNEQFF. Written as DNA, the CDR3 is TGTGCCAGCAGCTTATTGGCTAGCGGGATTTACAATGAGCAGTTCTTC.

V is TRBV20-1 and J is TRBJ2-5; 8 bases fit TRBD2. There are 15 residues in the CDR3. V was pared by 0 bases and J by 11 bases, with 14 bases of the junction left unmatched. The germline V gene encodes CDR1 DFQATT and CDR2 SNEGSKA (reference sequence). The CDR3 reads CSARDSPSGFTKQYF. As DNA, the CDR3 is TGCAGTGCTAGAGATAGTCCTAGCGGGTTCACGAAGCAGTACTTC.

In its sample, this clonotype was seen many times. The J gene is TRBJ2-6, the V gene TRBV7-2; 8 bases fit TRBD2. This CDR3 is built from 17 residues. The V gene's germline CDR1 is SGHTA and CDR2 FQGNSA. Germline trimming cut 0 bases from V and 0 bases from J; bases unmatched to any gene: 1. This CDR3 reads CASSLAGTSSGANVLTF. The CDR3 nucleotides read TGTGCCAGCAGCTTAGCAGGGACTAGCTCTGGGGCCAACGTCCTGACTTTC. Complete variable domain (other parts from reference TRBV7-2 and TRBJ2-6): GAGVSQSPSNKVTEKGKDVELRCDPISGHTALYWYRQSLGQGLEFLIYFQGNSAPDKSGLPSDRFSAERTGGSVSTLTIQRTQQEDSAVYLCASSLAGTSSGANVLTFGAGSRLTVL.

About this clonotype itself: It may be a read error: a sequence one base away is much more abundant. V usage is TRBV2 and J usage is TRBJ2-7, with 11 bases that match TRBD2. This CDR3 has 14 amino acids. The V gene's germline CDR1 is SNHLY and CDR2 FYNNEI. CDR3 region: CTSSVTSGTASQYF. The CDR3 DNA reads TGTACCAGCAGTGTGACTAGCGGGACGGCGTCCCAGTACTTC.

The gene calls are TRBV4-3 and TRBJ2-3; weak D call: TRBD1 (5 bases). V was clipped by 2 bases and J by 3 bases, with 6 bases between them. The CDR3 sequence is 13 residues long. The germline gives CDR1 LGHNA, CDR2 YSLEER. The CDR3 sequence: CASSQRQTDTQYF. Written as DNA, the CDR3 is TGCGCCAGCAGCCAAAGACAGACAGATACGCAGTATTTT.

V gene TRBV7-9 combines with J gene TRBJ2-1; D call uncertain. The CDR3 runs 15 residues. The germline gives CDR1 SEHNR, CDR2 FQNEAQ (reference sequence). V was trimmed by 6 bases and J by 5 bases, leaving 17 bases between them. Here the CDR3 reads CASSRLGAPNNEQFF. For the CDR3, the DNA is TGTGCCAGCAGTCGTTTGGGTGCACCTAACAATGAGCAGTTCTTC.